The T cell receptor beta chain described here comes from a study of cytomegalovirus exposure and HLA in healthy donors. Looking at the study overall: The same platform used for the approximately 700 first-cohort repertoires was also used for the 90 to 150 validation repertoires, as a later analysis reported. Findings and caveats of the study: That first-cohort TCR clusters tended to co-occur in the 120 or so validation repertoires was found in a later analysis. It was 150 to 200 TCR beta chains that were listed as cytomegalovirus-associated.

Points on this clone: Its antigen is as yet unknown.

V shed 6 bases, J shed 7 bases, and the junction held 9 bases outside the gene matches. Germline V gene data show CDR1 as MDHEN and CDR2 as SYDVKM. There are 14 residues in the CDR3. It was the approximately 120-subject validation cohort, separate from the 666-subject first cohort, to which the donors belonged. Using immunoSEQ multiplex PCR, the repertoire was profiled, and TCRdb retains in-frame clones only, with some absent. The repertoire consists of approximately 150,000 clones, with about 89% occurring once and the leading ten covering 3.3%. The TCR comes from a woman aged 18 to 35 in good health and CMV-seropositive. The sample consisted of PBMCs. The chain joins TRBV28 to TRBJ2-1; 7 nucleotides agree with TRBD2. The CDR3 spells CASSRSGTMNEQFF. For the CDR3, the DNA is TGTGCCAGCAGCAGGTCAGGGACTATGAATGAGCAGTTCTTC.